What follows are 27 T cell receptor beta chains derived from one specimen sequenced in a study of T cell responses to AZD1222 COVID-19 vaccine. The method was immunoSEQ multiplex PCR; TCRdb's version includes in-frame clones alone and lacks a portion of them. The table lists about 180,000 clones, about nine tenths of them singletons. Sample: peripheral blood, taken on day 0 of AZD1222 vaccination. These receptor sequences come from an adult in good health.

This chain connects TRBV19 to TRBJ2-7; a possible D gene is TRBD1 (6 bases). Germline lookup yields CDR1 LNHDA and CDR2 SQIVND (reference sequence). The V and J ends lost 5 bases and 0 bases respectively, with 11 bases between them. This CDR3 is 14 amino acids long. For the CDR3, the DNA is TGTGCCAGTAGTGAACAGGGCGACTCCTACGAGCAGTACTTC. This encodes CASSEQGDSYEQYF.

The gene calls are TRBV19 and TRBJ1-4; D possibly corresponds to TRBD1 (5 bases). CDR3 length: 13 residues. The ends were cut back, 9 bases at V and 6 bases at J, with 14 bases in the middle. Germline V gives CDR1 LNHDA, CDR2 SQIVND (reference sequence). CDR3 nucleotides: TGTGCCAGCCTCCGGGACTTGGATGAAAAACTGTTTTTT. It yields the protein CASLRDLDEKLFF.

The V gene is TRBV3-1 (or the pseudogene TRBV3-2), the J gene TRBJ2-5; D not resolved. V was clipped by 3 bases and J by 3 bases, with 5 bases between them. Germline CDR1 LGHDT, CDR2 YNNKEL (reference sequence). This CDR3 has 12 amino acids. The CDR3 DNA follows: TGTGCCAGCAGCCATACAGAAGAGACCCAGTACTTC. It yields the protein CASSHTEETQYF.

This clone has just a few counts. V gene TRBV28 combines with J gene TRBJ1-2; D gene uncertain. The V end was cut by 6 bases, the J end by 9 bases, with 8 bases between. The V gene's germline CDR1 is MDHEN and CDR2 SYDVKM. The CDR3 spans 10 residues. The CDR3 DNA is TGTGCCAGCAGGTCGATAAGCTACACCTTC. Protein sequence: CASRSISYTF.

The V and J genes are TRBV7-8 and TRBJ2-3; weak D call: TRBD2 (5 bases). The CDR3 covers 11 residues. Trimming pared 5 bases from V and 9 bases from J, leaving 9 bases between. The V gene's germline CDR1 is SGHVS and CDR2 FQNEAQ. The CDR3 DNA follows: TGTGCCAGCAGCCCGCCGGGAACGCAGTATTTT. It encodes CASSPPGTQYF.

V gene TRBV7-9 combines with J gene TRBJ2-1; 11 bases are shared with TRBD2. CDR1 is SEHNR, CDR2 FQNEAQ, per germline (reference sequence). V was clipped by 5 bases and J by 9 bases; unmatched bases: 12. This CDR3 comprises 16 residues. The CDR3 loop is CASSPPGTSGGFEQFF. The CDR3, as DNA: TGTGCCAGCAGCCCCCCCGGAACTAGCGGGGGTTTTGAGCAGTTCTTC.

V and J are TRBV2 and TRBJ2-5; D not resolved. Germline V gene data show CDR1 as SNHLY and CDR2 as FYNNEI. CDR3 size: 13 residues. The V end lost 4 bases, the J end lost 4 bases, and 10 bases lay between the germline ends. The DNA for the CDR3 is TGTGCCAGCAGTGGGACGTGGGGAGAGACCCAGTACTTC. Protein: CASSGTWGETQYF.

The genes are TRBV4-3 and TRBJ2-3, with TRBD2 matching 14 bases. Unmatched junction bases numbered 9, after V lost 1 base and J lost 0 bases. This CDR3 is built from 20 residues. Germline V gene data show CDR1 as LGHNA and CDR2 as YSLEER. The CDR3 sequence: CASSQGTSGGSPSSTDTQYF. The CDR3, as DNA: TGCGCCAGCAGCCAAGGGACTAGCGGGGGGAGCCCCTCTAGCACAGATACGCAGTATTTT.

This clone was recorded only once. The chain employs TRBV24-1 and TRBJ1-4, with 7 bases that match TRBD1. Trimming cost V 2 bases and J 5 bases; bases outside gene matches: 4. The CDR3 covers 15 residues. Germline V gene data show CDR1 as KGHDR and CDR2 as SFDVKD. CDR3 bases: TGTGCCACCAGTGATTCACAGGGGAGAAATGAAAAACTGTTTTTT. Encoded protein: CATSDSQGRNEKLFF.

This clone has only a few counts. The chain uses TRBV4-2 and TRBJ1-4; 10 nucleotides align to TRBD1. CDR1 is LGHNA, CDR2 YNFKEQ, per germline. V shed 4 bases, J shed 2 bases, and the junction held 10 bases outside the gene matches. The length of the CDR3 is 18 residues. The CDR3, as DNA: TGTGCCAGCAGCCGTGGACAGGGGGGCCAACGGACTAATGAAAAACTGTTTTTT. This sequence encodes CASSRGQGGQRTNEKLFF.

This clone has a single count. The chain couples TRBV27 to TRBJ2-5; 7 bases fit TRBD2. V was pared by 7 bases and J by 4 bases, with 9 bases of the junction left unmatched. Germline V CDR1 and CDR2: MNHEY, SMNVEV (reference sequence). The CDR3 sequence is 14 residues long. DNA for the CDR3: TGTGCCAGCAAACCAGCGGGGTTGTTAGAGACCCAGTACTTC. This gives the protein CASKPAGLLETQYF.

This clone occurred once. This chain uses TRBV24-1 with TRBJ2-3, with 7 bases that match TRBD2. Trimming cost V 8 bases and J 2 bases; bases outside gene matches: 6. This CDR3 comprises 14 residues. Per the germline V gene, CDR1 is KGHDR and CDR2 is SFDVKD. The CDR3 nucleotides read TGTGCCACCAAAAGCCGGGACTACACAGATACGCAGTATTTT. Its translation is CATKSRDYTDTQYF.

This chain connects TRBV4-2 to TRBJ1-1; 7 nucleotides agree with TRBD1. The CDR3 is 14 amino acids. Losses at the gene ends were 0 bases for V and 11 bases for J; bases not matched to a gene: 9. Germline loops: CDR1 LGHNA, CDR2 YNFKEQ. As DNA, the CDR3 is TGTGCCAGCAGCCAAGATGCTAGGCAGGGGGTGGCTTTCTTT. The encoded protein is CASSQDARQGVAFF.

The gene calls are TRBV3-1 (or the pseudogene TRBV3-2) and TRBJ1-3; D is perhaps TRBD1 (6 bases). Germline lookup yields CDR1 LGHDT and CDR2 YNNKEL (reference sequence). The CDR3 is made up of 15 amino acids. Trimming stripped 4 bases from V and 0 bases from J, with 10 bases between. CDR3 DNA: TGTGCCAGCAGCCCTACAGGGATCTCTGGAAACACCATATATTTT. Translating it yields CASSPTGISGNTIYF.

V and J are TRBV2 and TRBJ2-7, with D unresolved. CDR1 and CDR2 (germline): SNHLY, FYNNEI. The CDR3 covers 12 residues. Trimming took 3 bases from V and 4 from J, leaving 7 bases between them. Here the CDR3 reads CASSDNNYEQYF. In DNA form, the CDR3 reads TGTGCCAGCAGTGATAATAATTACGAGCAGTACTTC. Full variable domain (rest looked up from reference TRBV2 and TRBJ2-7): EPEVTQTPSHQVTQMGQEVILRCVPISNHLYFYWYRQILGQKVEFLVSFYNNEISEKSEIFDDQFSVERPDGSNFTLKIRSTKLEDSAMYFCASSDNNYEQYFGPGTRLTVT.

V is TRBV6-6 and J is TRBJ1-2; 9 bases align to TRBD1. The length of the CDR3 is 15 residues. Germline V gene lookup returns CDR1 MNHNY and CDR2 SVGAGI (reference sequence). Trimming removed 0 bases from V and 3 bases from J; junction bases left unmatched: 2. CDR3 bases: TGTGCCAGCAGTTACTCGGGACAGGGTGACTATGGCTACACCTTC. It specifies CASSYSGQGDYGYTF.

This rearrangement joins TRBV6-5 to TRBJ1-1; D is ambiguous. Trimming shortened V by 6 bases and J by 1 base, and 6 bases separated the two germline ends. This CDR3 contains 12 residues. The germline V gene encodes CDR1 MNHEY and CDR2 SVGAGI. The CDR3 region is CASSPPNTEAFF. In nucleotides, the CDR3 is TGTGCCAGCAGCCCGCCGAACACTGAAGCTTTCTTT.

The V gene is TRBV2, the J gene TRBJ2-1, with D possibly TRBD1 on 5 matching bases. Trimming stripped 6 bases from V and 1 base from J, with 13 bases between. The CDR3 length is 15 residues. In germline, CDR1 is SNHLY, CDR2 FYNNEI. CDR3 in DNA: TGTGCCAGCAGAGACAGACACCTATCCTACAATGAGCAGTTCTTC. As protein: CASRDRHLSYNEQFF.

CDR3 coding DNA: TGTGCCATCAGTGAGTCGCTTTTTGGACAGGGAAATAGGAATCAGCCCCAGCATTTT. It is translated as CAISESLFGQGNRNQPQHF. The chain joins TRBV10-3 to TRBJ1-5; 8 nucleotides align to TRBD1. This CDR3 comprises 19 residues. Trimming at V came to 0 bases and at J to 4 bases, leaving 14 bases not matched to a gene. Germline V lookup: CDR1 ENHRY, CDR2 SYGVKD.

The CDR3 DNA reads TGTGCCAGCAGCCCCAGGACAGGGGCGAACACTGAAGCTTTCTTT. This sequence encodes CASSPRTGANTEAFF. This chain joins TRBV9 and TRBJ1-1, with 9 bases matching TRBD1. The V gene end was trimmed by 4 bases and the J gene end by 1 base; junction bases not matched to a gene: 5. Germline lookup yields CDR1 SGDLS and CDR2 YYNGEE. CDR3 length equals 15 residues.

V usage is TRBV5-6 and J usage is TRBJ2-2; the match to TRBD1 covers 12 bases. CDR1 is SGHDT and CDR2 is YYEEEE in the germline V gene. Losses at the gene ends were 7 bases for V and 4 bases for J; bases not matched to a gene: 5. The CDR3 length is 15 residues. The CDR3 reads CASVGTGGSTGELFF. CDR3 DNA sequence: TGTGCCAGCGTCGGGACAGGGGGCAGCACCGGGGAGCTGTTTTTT.

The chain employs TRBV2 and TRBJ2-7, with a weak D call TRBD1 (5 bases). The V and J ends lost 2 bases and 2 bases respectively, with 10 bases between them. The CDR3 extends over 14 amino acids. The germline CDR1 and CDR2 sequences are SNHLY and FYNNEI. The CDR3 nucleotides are TGTGCCAGCAGTGAAAGTGGGGCAGCCTACGAGCAGTACTTC. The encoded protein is CASSESGAAYEQYF.

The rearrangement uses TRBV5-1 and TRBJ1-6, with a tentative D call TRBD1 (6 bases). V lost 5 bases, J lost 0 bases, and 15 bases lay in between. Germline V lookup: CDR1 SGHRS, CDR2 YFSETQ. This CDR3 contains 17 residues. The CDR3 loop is CASRGKDSSSYNSPLHF. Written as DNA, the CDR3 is TGCGCCAGCAGGGGAAAGGACAGCAGCTCCTATAATTCACCCCTCCACTTT.

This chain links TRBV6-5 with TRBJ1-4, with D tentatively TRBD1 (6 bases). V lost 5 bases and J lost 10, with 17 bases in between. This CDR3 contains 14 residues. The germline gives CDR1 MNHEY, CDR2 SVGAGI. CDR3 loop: CASSPDRTTGKLFF. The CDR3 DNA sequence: TGTGCCAGCAGTCCAGACAGGACCACGGGAAAACTGTTTTTT.

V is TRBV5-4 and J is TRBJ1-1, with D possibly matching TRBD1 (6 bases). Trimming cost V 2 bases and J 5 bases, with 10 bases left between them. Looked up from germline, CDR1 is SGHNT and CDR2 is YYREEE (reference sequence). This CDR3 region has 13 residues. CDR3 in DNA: TGTGCCAGCAGCTTAGCAGGGGTAACTGAAGCTTTCTTT. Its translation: CASSLAGVTEAFF.

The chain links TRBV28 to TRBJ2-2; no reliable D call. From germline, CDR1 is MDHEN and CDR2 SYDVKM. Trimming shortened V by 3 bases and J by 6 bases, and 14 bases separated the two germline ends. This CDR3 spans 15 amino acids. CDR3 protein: CASSLTGRRAGELFF. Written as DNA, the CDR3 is TGTGCCAGCAGTTTGACTGGGCGGCGAGCCGGGGAGCTGTTTTTT.

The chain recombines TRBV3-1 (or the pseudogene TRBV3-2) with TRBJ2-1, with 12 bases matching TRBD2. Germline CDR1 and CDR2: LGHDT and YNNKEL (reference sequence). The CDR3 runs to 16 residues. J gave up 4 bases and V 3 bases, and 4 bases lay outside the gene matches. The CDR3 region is CASSHRTSGGYNEQFF. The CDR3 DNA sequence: TGTGCCAGCAGCCACAGAACTAGCGGGGGGTACAATGAGCAGTTCTTC.